Below are 13 T cell receptor beta chains sequenced from a single sample in a study of blood T cells in healthy people across ages. Primed by a sample-barcoded 5' primer and a J-beta primer mix, a second PCR proceeded for 7 to 11 cycles. TCRdb re-called the 5' RACE reads through MiXCR, storing one row per CDR3 protein. The sample contains around 1,000,000 distinct CDR3 sequences, 25% of which appear only once. These data also featured in a second study, about T cells of mothers and their children.

Sequencing used blood. The receptors were sampled from a girl aged 2-15 years in good health.

Remarks on this clonotype: Because the CDR3 is missing its conserved closing phenylalanine or tryptophan, this is likely a read error. The CDR3 region has the DNA TGTGCCAGCAGTAAGCACGGACAACTGTTTCTT. Its protein is CASSKHGQLFL. The J gene is TRBJ1-4, the V gene TRBV28, with no clear D. The CDR3 loop spans 11 amino acids. Trimming removed 5 bases at V and 12 bases at J, with 10 bases between. Germline V gives CDR1 MDHEN, CDR2 SYDVKM.

This clonotype occurred a few times. The chain has TRBV6-6 and TRBJ1-1; 8 bases are shared with TRBD1. V was pared by 2 bases and J by 4 bases, with 3 bases of the junction left unmatched. Germline V gene sequence: CDR1 MNHNY, CDR2 SVGAGI (reference sequence). This CDR3 spans 14 amino acids. The CDR3 is CASSYLGTGTEAFF. The CDR3 DNA follows: TGTGCCAGCAGTTACCTGGGGACAGGCACTGAAGCTTTCTTT.

This clonotype was counted a few times. The chain couples TRBV14 to TRBJ1-2; D is unclear. Germline V gene data show CDR1 as SGHDN and CDR2 as FVKESK. The CDR3 spans 12 residues. V was cut by 0 bases and J by 4 bases, with 3 bases left in between. In DNA form, the CDR3 reads TGTGCCAGCAGCCAAGACCTCTATGGCTACACCTTC. It yields the protein CASSQDLYGYTF.

The rearrangement links TRBV3-1 to TRBJ1-4; TRBD1 might be the D (5 bases). Trimming left V 2 bases short and J 5 bases short, with 9 bases between. Germline V gives CDR1 LGHDT, CDR2 YNNKEL (reference sequence). This CDR3 has 14 residues. This CDR3 reads CASSQTWGNEKLFF. In DNA form, the CDR3 reads TGTGCCAGCAGCCAAACATGGGGCAATGAAAAACTGTTTTTT.

This clonotype was picked up one time. The chain links TRBV6-2 or TRBV6-3 to TRBJ2-7; D is possibly TRBD1 (6 bases). The CDR3 contains 17 residues. V was clipped by 3 bases and J by 0 bases, with 18 bases between them. Germline V gene data show CDR1 as MNHEY and CDR2 as SVGEGT. The CDR3 DNA is TGTGCCAGCAGTTATCATCCCTTGGACAGTCCCTCCTACGAGCAGTACTTC. Translation gives CASSYHPLDSPSYEQYF.

V usage is TRBV2 and J usage is TRBJ1-2; D perhaps matches TRBD1 (5 bases). Germline-derived CDR1 and CDR2 are SNHLY and FYNNEI. V was trimmed by 6 bases and J by 7 bases, leaving 18 bases between them. CDR3 length: 14 amino acids. The CDR3 region has the DNA TGTGCCAGCAGGGGGATACAGGATGTTATTGGCTACACCTTC. Protein sequence: CASRGIQDVIGYTF.

This clonotype was counted only a few times. J is TRBJ1-2 and V is TRBV7-9; D is possibly TRBD1 (5 bases). The V and J ends lost 9 bases and 5 bases respectively, with 16 bases between them. The germline V gene has CDR1 SEHNR and CDR2 FQNEAQ (reference sequence). This CDR3 region has 13 residues. The CDR3 region is CARRPGGFYGYTF. The DNA for the CDR3 is TGTGCCAGAAGGCCCGGGGGGTTTTATGGCTACACCTTC.

This clonotype has a handful of counts. The genes are TRBV5-6 and TRBJ2-7; D is perhaps TRBD1 (6 bases). TRBJ2-1 explains the end of the DNA better; the J call may be wrong. Germline CDR1 SGHDT, CDR2 YYEEEE. The CDR3 sequence is 12 residues long. Here the CDR3 reads CASSFPGHEQFF. The CDR3 DNA reads as TGTGCCAGCAGCTTCCCGGGACACGAGCAGTTCTTC.

This chain uses TRBV12-3 or TRBV12-4 with TRBJ1-1; D gene ambiguous. V lost 2 bases to trimming and J lost 2 bases, with 9 bases between them. This CDR3 is 14 amino acids long. The CDR3 loop reads CASSLTQSNTEAFF. DNA for the CDR3: TGTGCCAGCAGTTTAACGCAGAGCAACACTGAAGCTTTCTTT.

This clonotype was recorded many times. The V call is TRBV7-9, the J call TRBJ2-1; no definite D call. The ends were cut back, 6 bases at V and 7 bases at J, with 7 bases in the middle. Germline V CDR1 and CDR2: SEHNR, FQNEAQ (reference sequence). This CDR3 contains 11 residues. CDR3 sequence (DNA): TGTGCCAGCAGTTGGGATAATGAGCAGTTCTTC. Protein product: CASSWDNEQFF.

This clonotype was detected only a few times. The rearrangement uses TRBV14 and TRBJ2-5, with unresolved D. Germline V CDR1 and CDR2: SGHDN, FVKESK. The CDR3 consists of 15 residues. Trimming cost V 0 bases and J 5 bases, with 13 bases left between them. CDR3 coding DNA: TGTGCCAGCAGCCAAGAAGTGGTGAATAGGGAGACCCAGTACTTC. This codes for CASSQEVVNRETQYF.

This clonotype was counted only a few times. This chain connects TRBV4-2 to TRBJ1-3; weak D call: TRBD1 (6 bases). The V end was cut by 2 bases, the J end by 0 bases, with 23 bases between. The CDR3 extends over 20 amino acids. CDR1 is LGHNA and CDR2 is YNFKEQ in the germline V gene. The CDR3 sequence: CASSQSGGTTRTSSGNTIYF. The CDR3 coding sequence is TGTGCCAGCAGCCAATCGGGGGGGACAACCCGTACGAGCTCTGGAAACACCATATATTTT.

This clonotype was seen more than once but under ten times. J is TRBJ2-7 and V is TRBV6-2 or TRBV6-3; 7 nucleotides align to TRBD1. V lost 0 bases to trimming and J lost 2 bases; unmatched junction nucleotides: 4. CDR3 length equals 15 residues. Germline V gene sequence: CDR1 MNHEY, CDR2 SVGEGT. CDR3 sequence: CASSYSNRGAYEQYF. CDR3 nucleotide sequence: TGTGCCAGCAGTTACTCAAACAGGGGAGCCTACGAGCAGTACTTC.